This T cell receptor beta chain came from a study of blood T cell repertoires in COVID-19. V dropped 5 bases and J dropped 2 bases, with 16 bases sitting between them. The CDR3 contains 16 residues. Germline-derived CDR1 and CDR2 are SGHTA and FQGNSA. As originally analysed: Estimation of nucleated cell counts relied on the amplification of reference gene primers. The data were produced by immunoSEQ multiplex PCR, yet TCRdb's version contains in-frame clones alone and is incomplete. That table is the source of V, J and clone size, and D and trimming were worked out from the DNA. The table shows 280,000 or so clones, with around 89% occurring only once. This clone was counted once.

Sequenced input: peripheral blood. The chain links TRBV7-2 to TRBJ1-5, with D tentatively TRBD1 (6 bases). This receptor was taken from a woman aged 25 to 45 who had recovered from COVID-19. The CDR3 spells CASSPLGGPRNQPQHF. The CDR3 region has the DNA TGTGCCAGCAGCCCCCTCGGGGGGCCACGCAATCAGCCCCAGCATTTT.